What follows are 8 T cell receptor beta chains derived from one specimen sequenced in a study of OX40 agonist ivuxolimab in advanced cancers. Clones were sequenced by immunoSEQ multiplex PCR, and TCRdb holds only the in-frame ones, with some missing. The repertoire includes roughly 67,000 clones, more than 65% of them detected once, and under 2% sits in the top ten. The sequences come from CD4+ or CD8+ T cells sorted from blood, collected in a trial of the OX40 agonist ivuxolimab. The receptors come from an adult with an advanced solid tumor such as melanoma, head and neck, liver or kidney cancer.

The genes are TRBV2 and TRBJ2-3, with 10 positions matching TRBD1. Germline CDR1 and CDR2: SNHLY and FYNNEI. The CDR3 consists of 14 residues. V gave up 9 bases and J gave up 5 bases; unmatched junction bases: 8. CDR3 residues: CASTPGTGVDTQYF. CDR3 DNA: TGTGCCAGTACTCCCGGGACAGGGGTAGATACGCAGTATTTT.

The chain uses TRBV5-1 and TRBJ2-1; the match to TRBD1 covers 9 bases. V was clipped by 3 bases and J by 5 bases; unmatched bases: 9. Germline CDR1 and CDR2: SGHRS and YFSETQ. The length of the CDR3 is 16 residues. The CDR3 coding sequence is TGCGCCAGCAGCTACAGTACAGGGGGCGGGGACAATGAGCAGTTCTTC. It translates to CASSYSTGGGDNEQFF.

The chain is built from TRBV5-4 and TRBJ2-3; 9 positions match TRBD2. After removal of 3 bases from V and 6 bases from J, the junction contained 5 bases not matched to a gene. CDR3 length: 14 residues. Germline-derived CDR1 and CDR2 are SGHNT and YYREEE (reference sequence). The CDR3 coding sequence is TGTGCCAGCAGCTCCTTAGCGGGAGTCGATACGCAGTATTTT. Protein: CASSSLAGVDTQYF. Full variable domain (rest looked up from reference TRBV5-4 and TRBJ2-3): ETGVTQSPTHLIKTRGQQVTLRCSSQSGHNTVSWYQQALGQGPQFIFQYYREEENGRGNFPPRFSGLQFPNYSSELNVNALELDDSALYLCASSSLAGVDTQYFGPGTRLTVL.

This clone was seen just once. The J gene is TRBJ2-5, the V gene TRBV5-6; 8 nucleotides agree with TRBD1. The CDR3 sequence is 15 residues long. The ends lost 1 base at V and 5 bases at J; junction bases unmatched: 7. Germline lookup yields CDR1 SGHDT and CDR2 YYEEEE. CDR3 bases: TGTGCCAGCAGCTTGAGGACAGGGTTGGGGGAGACCCAGTACTTC. This gives the protein CASSLRTGLGETQYF.

This clone has a single count. The rearrangement links TRBV6-1 to TRBJ2-5; 9 nucleotides align to TRBD1. Germline assignment: CDR1 MNHNS and CDR2 SASEGT. Germline trimming cut 8 bases from V and 4 bases from J; bases unmatched to any gene: 5. CDR3 length: 13 amino acids. CDR3 loop: CASASGQGETQYF. CDR3 in DNA: TGTGCCAGCGCCTCGGGACAGGGAGAGACCCAGTACTTC.

This clone came up once. V and J are TRBV28 and TRBJ2-3; 7 bases fit TRBD2. The germline V gene encodes CDR1 MDHEN and CDR2 SYDVKM. The CDR3 sequence is 16 residues long. Trimming removed 6 bases from V and 0 bases from J; junction bases left unmatched: 9. DNA of the CDR3: TGTGCCAGCAGCGCAATAGGGCGGGAGAGCACAGATACGCAGTATTTT. It codes for CASSAIGRESTDTQYF.

This chain joins TRBV2 and TRBJ1-2; 8 bases line up with TRBD1. The CDR3 contains 16 residues. Germline V gene lookup returns CDR1 SNHLY and CDR2 FYNNEI. J was trimmed by 8 bases and V by 4 bases; bases with no gene match: 15. CDR3 nucleotide sequence: TGTGCCAGCAGTGCCCCCGGGGGGCAGGGGGCTCTCGGCTACACCTTC. Translating it yields CASSAPGGQGALGYTF.

The genes are TRBV5-4 and TRBJ1-1; D remains ambiguous. V was pared by 1 base and J by 0 bases, with 7 bases between. Germline CDR1 and CDR2: SGHNT and YYREEE (reference sequence). The CDR3 contains 14 residues. The CDR3 nucleotides are TGTGCCAGCAGCTTGAACCAAATGAACACTGAAGCTTTCTTT. This codes for CASSLNQMNTEAFF.